This TCR beta chain was recovered during a study of cytomegalovirus exposure and HLA in healthy donors. To note about this clone: Its specificity is not known.

While the first cohort had around 700 subjects, the donors belonged to the separate validation cohort of 120 subjects. The assay was immunoSEQ multiplex PCR, and TCRdb's table has in-frame clones only and misses some. The data contain 100,000 or so clones, 86% of them singletons. V dropped 6 bases and J dropped 1 base, with 16 bases sitting between them. The CDR3 loop spans 16 amino acids. From germline, CDR1 is MDHEN and CDR2 SYDVKM. Study results and caveats: The tendency of first-cohort TCR clusters to co-occur in the 120 validation repertoires was identified by a subsequent analysis. The study flagged some 170 TCR beta chains as cytomegalovirus-associated.

Sequencing was performed on PBMCs. This rearrangement joins TRBV28 to TRBJ1-3, with D possibly TRBD1 on 6 matching bases. This sequence originates from a woman in her late teens or twenties in good health and CMV-seropositive. The CDR3, as DNA: TGTGCCAGCAGCCTTATGGGGGGGCTGTCTGGAAACACCATATATTTT. This codes for CASSLMGGLSGNTIYF.